The rows below give T cell receptor beta chains drawn from one sample of a study of cytomegalovirus exposure and HLA in healthy donors. This table comes from immunoSEQ multiplex PCR, and its TCRdb copy is limited to in-frame clones, with some not included. The table includes around 150,000 clones, around nine tenths detected once. The sample comprised PBMCs. The receptors originated from a man aged 18-30 years in good health and CMV-seropositive. Each CDR3 is given with its conserved first and last residue. The D gene is left open where the match is weak. The size entry is marked missing in some rows and otherwise reads once, few, many or a size class.

D,V,size,J,CDR3,DNA
TRBD2,TRBV5-1,-,TRBJ2-7,CASSLAGLLAGDYEQYF,TGCGCCAGCAGCTTGGCTGGATTACTAGCGGGAGACTACGAGCAGTACTTC
TRBD1,TRBV19,-,TRBJ2-7,CASSIRTGFSYEQYF,TGTGCCAGTAGTATTAGGACAGGGTTCTCCTACGAGCAGTACTTC
-,TRBV9,-,TRBJ2-1,CASSVDRPVPFF,TGTGCCAGCAGCGTAGATCGCCCAGTTCCGTTCTTC
TRBD1,TRBV11-1,-,TRBJ2-1,CASSPDRGLYNEQFF,TGTGCCAGCAGCCCCGACAGGGGACTTTACAATGAGCAGTTCTTC
TRBD1,TRBV7-9,-,TRBJ2-7,CASSLVRTGGEQYF,TGTGCCAGCAGCTTAGTAAGGACAGGGGGCGAGCAGTACTTC
TRBD2,TRBV5-1,-,TRBJ2-7,CASWRGSGSHEQYF,TGCGCCAGCTGGCGGGGGAGCGGGAGCCACGAGCAGTACTTC
TRBD2,TRBV6-5,-,TRBJ2-3,CASSRLADRADTQYF,TGTGCCAGCAGTAGACTAGCGGACCGGGCAGATACGCAGTATTTT
-,TRBV7-9,-,TRBJ2-1,CASSSRLESYNEQFF,TGTGCCAGCAGCTCCCGACTAGAGTCCTACAATGAGCAGTTCTTC
TRBD2,TRBV27,-,TRBJ2-7,CASSRSSGIYEQYF,TGTGCCAGCAGTAGGTCTAGCGGCATCTACGAGCAGTACTTC
TRBD2,TRBV4-1,-,TRBJ2-1,CASRGGRAAVNEQFF,TGCGCCAGCAGAGGCGGGAGGGCCGCTGTCAATGAGCAGTTCTTC
TRBD1,TRBV10-3,-,TRBJ1-1,CAARTGAGDTEAFF,TGTGCCGCCAGAACAGGGGCCGGGGACACTGAAGCTTTCTTT
TRBD2,TRBV11-2,-,TRBJ2-7,CASSLKRGLAYEQYF,TGTGCCAGCAGCTTAAAGCGGGGACTTGCCTACGAGCAGTACTTC
-,TRBV7-2,-,TRBJ1-5,CASSFVKGINQPQHF,TGTGCCAGCAGCTTTGTTAAGGGGATCAATCAGCCCCAGCATTTT
TRBD2,TRBV5-1,many,TRBJ2-7,CASSLSSGSQRSEQYF,TGCGCCAGCAGCTTGAGTAGCGGGAGCCAGAGGAGCGAGCAGTACTTC
TRBD1,TRBV7-9,-,TRBJ2-7,CASSPAPGTGRHEQYF,TGTGCCAGCAGCCCCGCACCCGGGACAGGGAGGCACGAGCAGTACTTC
-,TRBV12-2,-,TRBJ2-4,CASRLTEDRKAKNIQYF,TGTGCAAGTCGCTTGACCGAGGACAGAAAAGCCAAAAACATTCAGTACTTC
-,TRBV18,few,TRBJ2-7,CASSPRGSSYEQYF,TGTGCCAGCTCACCCCGAGGAAGTTCCTACGAGCAGTACTTC
TRBD1,TRBV19,-,TRBJ2-7,CASSIGGQTTYEQYF,TGTGCCAGTAGTATAGGGGGACAGACCACCTACGAGCAGTACTTC
-,TRBV15,-,TRBJ2-1,CATSRDPQMGNEQFF,TGTGCCACCAGCAGAGATCCACAGATGGGCAATGAGCAGTTCTTC
-,TRBV25-1,-,TRBJ1-1,CASTPGGGPNTEAFF,TGTGCCAGCACCCCCGGCGGGGGCCCGAACACTGAAGCTTTCTTT
TRBD2,TRBV28,-,TRBJ2-7,CASSPGLAGYEQYF,TGTGCCAGCAGCCCGGGACTAGCGGGATACGAGCAGTACTTC
TRBD1,TRBV6-4,-,TRBJ1-2,CASSDSKSWTGAWFGYGYTF,TGTGCCAGCAGTGACTCGAAATCGTGGACAGGGGCCTGGTTTGGCTATGGCTACACCTTC
TRBD1,TRBV6-1,-,TRBJ2-7,CASAPGPGTAYEQYF,TGTGCCAGCGCCCCTGGGCCTGGGACAGCGTACGAGCAGTACTTC
-,TRBV6-1,once,TRBJ2-5,CASSKGGSEETQYF,TGTGCCAGCAGTAAGGGGGGGAGCGAAGAGACCCAGTACTTC
-,TRBV21-1,-,TRBJ1-2,CASSKEQGCRSWGYTF,TGTGCCAGCAGCAAAGAACAGGGTTGCCGATCCTGGGGCTACACCTTC
-,TRBV4-1,-,TRBJ2-5,CASSWGPTGPYQETQYF,TGCGCCAGCAGCTGGGGGCCGACAGGACCGTACCAAGAGACCCAGTACTTC
-,TRBV19,-,TRBJ2-1,CASSPSSSSYNEQFF,TGTGCCAGTAGTCCTAGCTCTAGCTCCTACAATGAGCAGTTCTTC
-,TRBV5-1,-,TRBJ1-2,CASSLGQPNYGYTF,TGCGCCAGCAGCTTGGGACAGCCCAACTATGGCTACACCTTC
-,TRBV19,-,TRBJ2-3,CASRGYGNSYFTDTQYF,TGTGCCAGTAGGGGATACGGGAACTCCTATTTCACAGATACGCAGTATTTT
TRBD1,TRBV29-1,once,TRBJ2-5,CSVPQGGHQETQYF,TGCAGCGTTCCACAGGGGGGACACCAAGAGACCCAGTACTTC
-,TRBV7-3,-,TRBJ2-3,CASSLTQSADTQYF,TGTGCCAGCAGCTTAACACAAAGCGCAGATACGCAGTATTTT
TRBD2,TRBV7-6,-,TRBJ2-2,CASSHTWASGSSGELFF,TGTGCCAGCAGCCACACGTGGGCTAGCGGGAGCTCCGGGGAGCTGTTTTTT
-,TRBV6-5,-,TRBJ1-1,CASKRGTEAFF,TGTGCCAGCAAGCGGGGGACCGAAGCTTTCTTT
TRBD1,TRBV2,-,TRBJ2-1,CASGQGSIVQFF,TGTGCCAGCGGACAGGGGTCTATTGTGCAGTTCTTC
TRBD1,TRBV7-9,once,TRBJ1-1,CASSFSEIRSGGAGAFF,TGTGCCAGCAGCTTCTCGGAAATCAGATCAGGGGGCGCGGGGGCTTTCTTT
-,TRBV7-9,-,TRBJ1-1,CASSLVPNMNTEAFF,TGTGCCAGCAGCTTAGTCCCTAATATGAACACTGAAGCTTTCTTT
-,TRBV5-1,-,TRBJ2-5,CASSPGTSKETQYF,TGCGCCAGCAGCCCCGGGACTTCTAAAGAGACCCAGTACTTC
TRBD1,TRBV2,-,TRBJ2-5,CASRDRGGGETQYF,TGTGCCAGCAGGGACAGGGGAGGGGGGGAGACCCAGTACTTC
TRBD1,TRBV30,-,TRBJ1-1,CAWSAAGTAYTEAFF,TGTGCCTGGAGTGCCGCCGGGACAGCCTACACTGAAGCTTTCTTT
TRBD2,TRBV5-1,-,TRBJ2-5,CASRTTSAGETQYF,TGCGCCAGCAGGACGACTAGCGCGGGGGAGACCCAGTACTTC